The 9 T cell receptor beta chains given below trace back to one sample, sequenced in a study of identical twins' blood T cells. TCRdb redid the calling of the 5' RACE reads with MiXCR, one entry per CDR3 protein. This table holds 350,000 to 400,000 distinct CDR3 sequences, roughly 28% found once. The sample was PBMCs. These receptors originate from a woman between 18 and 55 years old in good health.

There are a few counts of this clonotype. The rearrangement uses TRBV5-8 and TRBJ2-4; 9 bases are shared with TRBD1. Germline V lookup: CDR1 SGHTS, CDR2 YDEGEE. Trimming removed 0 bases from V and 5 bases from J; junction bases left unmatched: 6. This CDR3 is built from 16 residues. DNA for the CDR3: TGTGCCAGCAGCTTGGCCATCGGGACAGGGCAAAACATTCAGTACTTC. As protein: CASSLAIGTGQNIQYF.

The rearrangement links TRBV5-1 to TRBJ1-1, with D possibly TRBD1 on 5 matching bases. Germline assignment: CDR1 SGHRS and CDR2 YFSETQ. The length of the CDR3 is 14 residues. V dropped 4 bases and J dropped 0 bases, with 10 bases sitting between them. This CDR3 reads CASSDGGVNTEAFF. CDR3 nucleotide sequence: TGCGCCAGCAGCGACGGGGGAGTGAACACTGAAGCTTTCTTT.

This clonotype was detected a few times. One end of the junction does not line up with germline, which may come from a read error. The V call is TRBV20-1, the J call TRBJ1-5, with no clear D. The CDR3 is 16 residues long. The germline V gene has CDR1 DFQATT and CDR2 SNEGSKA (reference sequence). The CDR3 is CGATFGRPHSNQPQHF. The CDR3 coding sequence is TGCGGTGCTACGTTCGGACGGCCTCATAGCAATCAGCCCCAGCATTTT.

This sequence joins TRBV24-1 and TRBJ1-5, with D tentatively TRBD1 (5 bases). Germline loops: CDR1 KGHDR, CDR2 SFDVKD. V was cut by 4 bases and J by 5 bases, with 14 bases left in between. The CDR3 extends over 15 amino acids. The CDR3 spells CATSDSGRGDQPQHF. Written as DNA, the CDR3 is TGTGCCACCAGTGACTCCGGTCGGGGGGATCAGCCCCAGCATTTT.

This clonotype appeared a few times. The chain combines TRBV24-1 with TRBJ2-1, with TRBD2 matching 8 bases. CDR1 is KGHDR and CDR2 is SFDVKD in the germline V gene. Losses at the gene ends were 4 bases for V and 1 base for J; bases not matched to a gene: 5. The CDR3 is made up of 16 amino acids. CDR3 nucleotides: TGTGCCACCAGTGACCCGACTAGCGATTCCTACAATGAGCAGTTCTTC. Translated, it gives CATSDPTSDSYNEQFF.

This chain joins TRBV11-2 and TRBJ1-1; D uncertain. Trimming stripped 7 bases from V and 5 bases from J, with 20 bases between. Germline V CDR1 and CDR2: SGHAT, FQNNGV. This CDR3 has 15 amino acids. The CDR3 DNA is TGTGCCAGCACCCTTTGGGGATCCAGCCGTACTGAAGCTTTCTTT. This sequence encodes CASTLWGSSRTEAFF.

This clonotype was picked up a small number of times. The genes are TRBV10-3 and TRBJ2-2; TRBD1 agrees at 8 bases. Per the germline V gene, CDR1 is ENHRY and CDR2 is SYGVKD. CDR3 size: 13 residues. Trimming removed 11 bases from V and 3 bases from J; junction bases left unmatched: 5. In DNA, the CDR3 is TGTGCCGTAGGACAGGGCGACACCGGGGAGCTGTTTTTT. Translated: CAVGQGDTGELFF.

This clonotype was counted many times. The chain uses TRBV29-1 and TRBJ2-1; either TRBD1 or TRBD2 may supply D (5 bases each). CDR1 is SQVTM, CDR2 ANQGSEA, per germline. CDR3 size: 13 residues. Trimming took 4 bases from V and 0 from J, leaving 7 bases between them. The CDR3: CSVAGTSYNEQFF. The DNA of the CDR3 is TGCAGCGTTGCCGGGACCTCCTACAATGAGCAGTTCTTC.

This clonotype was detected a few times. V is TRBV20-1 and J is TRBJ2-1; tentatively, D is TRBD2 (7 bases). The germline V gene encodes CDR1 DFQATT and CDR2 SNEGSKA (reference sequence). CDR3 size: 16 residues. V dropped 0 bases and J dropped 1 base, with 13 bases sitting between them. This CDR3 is CSARDQGRGSYNEQFF. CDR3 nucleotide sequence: TGCAGTGCTAGAGATCAGGGGCGGGGGTCCTACAATGAGCAGTTCTTC.